Following are 5 T cell receptor beta chains from one sample sequenced in a study of cytomegalovirus exposure and HLA in healthy donors (dated by TCRdb to about 2017). Libraries were constructed by the immunoSEQ multiplex PCR assay. The immuneACCESS repertoire file appears here via TCRdb, limited to in-frame rearrangements. These files lack a portion of the clones; in checked studies, under half of the deficit traces to unresolved V genes, and the cause of the others is not known. Within this sample are 120,000 or so clones, with over 65% of them counted one time only. 2% to 2.5% of the sample rests with the top ten. Sequences were obtained from PBMCs. The receptors were sampled from a woman in her 30s in good health and CMV-seronegative.

The table lists this clone with a few counts. The chain uses TRBV19 and TRBJ1-1; 9 bases agree with TRBD1. Germline assignment: CDR1 LNHDA and CDR2 SQIVND (reference sequence). The V and J ends lost 9 bases and 4 bases, in that order; junction bases with no gene match: 6. There are 13 residues in the CDR3. For the CDR3, the DNA is TGTGCCAGCATGGGACAGGGCTTCACTGAAGCTTTCTTT. It specifies CASMGQGFTEAFF.

This sequence joins TRBV19 and TRBJ2-1; the match to TRBD1 covers 7 bases. This CDR3 has 13 amino acids. J was trimmed by 9 bases and V by 4 bases; bases with no gene match: 6. Germline CDR1 is LNHDA and CDR2 is SQIVND (reference sequence). The CDR3 protein is CASSRTGGGEQFF. The CDR3 region has the DNA TGTGCCAGTAGTAGGACAGGAGGAGGTGAGCAGTTCTTC.

The J gene is TRBJ2-7, the V gene TRBV4-2; 7 positions agree with TRBD1. The CDR3 spans 15 residues. The junction had 10 bases not matched to a gene; V was cut back by 5 bases and J by 3 bases. The germline CDR1 and CDR2 sequences are LGHNA and YNFKEQ. CDR3 sequence: CASSWRTGMNYEQYF. The CDR3 nucleotides are TGTGCCAGCAGCTGGCGGACAGGCATGAACTACGAGCAGTACTTC.

The genes are TRBV5-8 and TRBJ1-1; no clear D. V was shortened by 4 bases and J by 3 bases, with 10 bases between the two germline ends. CDR1 is SGHTS, CDR2 YDEGEE, per germline. The CDR3 has 13 amino acids. The CDR3, as DNA: TGTGCCAGCAGCCCCGGACTGTACACTGAAGCTTTCTTT. Its translation is CASSPGLYTEAFF. Full variable domain (outside the CDR3, taken from reference TRBV5-8 and TRBJ1-1): EAGVTQSPTHLIKTRGQQATLRCSPISGHTSVYWYQQALGLGLQFLLWYDEGEERNRGNFPPRFSGRQFPNYSSELNVNALELEDSALYLCASSPGLYTEAFFGQGTRLTVV.

CDR3 region: CASSNTGYEQYF. The CDR3 nucleotides are TGTGCCAGCAGCAATACCGGGTACGAGCAGTACTTC. This sequence joins TRBV27 and TRBJ2-7, with D uncertain. Trimming took off 6 bases at V and 4 bases at J, with 10 bases between the two ends. This CDR3 is built from 12 residues. CDR1 MNHEY and CDR2 SMNVEV come from the germline V gene (reference sequence).